This is a list of T cell receptor beta chains from one sample in a study of CD8+CD57+ T cells in acquired aplastic anemia. TCRdb reprocessed the reads via MiXCR and lists one record per CDR3 protein. Of hundreds of thousands of distinct CDR3 sequences in the sample, 55% to 75% were seen once. Source material: sorted CD4+, CD8+, or CD8+CD57+ T cells (not recorded which) from PBMCs. The receptors stem from a human donor in good health, serving as a control. Both conserved end residues are part of each CDR3. D genes are given only for firm matches. Clone size is stated in some rows and not others, as once, few, many or a class when expanded.

>TRBV5-1|TRBD1|once|TRBJ1-2
TGCGCCAGCAGCTGGGACAGGGGGGCCGATGGCTACACCTTC
CASSWDRGADGYTF
>TRBV3-2|-|-|TRBJ1-2
TGTGCCAGGTGGACCTATGGCTACACCTTC
CARWTYGYTF
>TRBV7-2|TRBD2|-|TRBJ2-7
TGTGCCAGCAGCTTGATGGGGGGGGAACGATACAAGCAGTACTTC
CASSLMGGERYKQYF
>TRBV20-1|TRBD1|-|TRBJ1-1
TGCAGTGCTAGCCAGGGGGGACGAGCAGCTTTCTTT
CSASQGGRAAFF
>TRBV29-1|-|-|TRBJ1-3
TGCAGCGGTGAGGGCCAGGCCAACACCATATATTTT
CSGEGQANTIYF
>TRBV20-1|-|-|TRBJ2-7
TGCAGTGCGCGGCAAGAATACGAGCAGTACTTC
CSARQEYEQYF
>TRBV7-2|-|-|TRBJ2-2
TGTGCCAGCAGCCCCCGCGAGCCCGGGCTGCGGTTTTTT
CASSPREPGLRFF
>TRBV20-1|TRBD1|once|TRBJ1-6
TGCAGTGCCCGGGACAGGGGATCGGATTCACCCCTCCACTTT
CSARDRGSDSPLHF
>TRBV15|-|-|TRBJ2-7
TGTGCCAGCAGCACACCGGGACTCGAGACTCCAGCCCTGTACTTC
CASSTPGLETPALYF
>TRBV15|TRBD2|-|TRBJ2-5
TGTGCCACCAGCTCCCGCTACGGTAGCGGGACTAGCAACTTC
CATSSRYGSGTSNF
>TRBV20-1|TRBD2|few|TRBJ2-7
TGCAGTGCTAGTGGAACTAGCGACTACGAGCAGTACTTC
CSASGTSDYEQYF